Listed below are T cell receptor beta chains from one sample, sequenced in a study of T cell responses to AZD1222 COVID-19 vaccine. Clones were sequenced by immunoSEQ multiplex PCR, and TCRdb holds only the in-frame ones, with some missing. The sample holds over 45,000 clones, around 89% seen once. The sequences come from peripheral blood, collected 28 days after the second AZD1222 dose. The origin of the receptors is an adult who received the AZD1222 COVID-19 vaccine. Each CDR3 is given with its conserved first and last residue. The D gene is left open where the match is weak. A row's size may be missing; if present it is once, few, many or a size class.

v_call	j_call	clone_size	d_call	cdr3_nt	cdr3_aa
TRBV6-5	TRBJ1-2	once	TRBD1	TGTGCCAGCAGCCCGGGACAGTGGAGCTACGGCTACACCTTC	CASSPGQWSYGYTF
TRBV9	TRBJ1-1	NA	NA	TGTGCCAGCAGCAACAATCCCGGACGGTTGAACACTGAAGCTTTCTTT	CASSNNPGRLNTEAFF
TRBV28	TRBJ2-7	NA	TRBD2	TGTGCCACCACCGAACTGGGAGGGCTTGAGCAGTACTTC	CATTELGGLEQYF
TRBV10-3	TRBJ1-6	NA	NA	TGTGCCATCAGTGAGTCCGAGAGGTCCTCACCCCTCCACTTT	CAISESERSSPLHF
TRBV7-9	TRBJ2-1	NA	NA	TGTGCCAGCAGCTTAGGACTAACAGACAATGAGCAGTTCTTC	CASSLGLTDNEQFF
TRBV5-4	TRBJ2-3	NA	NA	TGTGCCAGCAGCTTGGTCACCGCCGCGATCACAGATACGCAGTATTTT	CASSLVTAAITDTQYF
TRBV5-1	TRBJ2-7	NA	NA	TGCGCCAGCAGCTTGCAGGGGTCAGATGGGTTGTGGGAGCAGTACTTC	CASSLQGSDGLWEQYF
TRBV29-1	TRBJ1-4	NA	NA	TGCAGCTCACAGGGACCTAATGAAAAACTGTTTTTT	CSSQGPNEKLFF
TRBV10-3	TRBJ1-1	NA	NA	TGTGCCATCAGTGGTGGGAGGCTGAACACTGAAGCTTTCTTT	CAISGGRLNTEAFF
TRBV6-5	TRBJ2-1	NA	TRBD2	TGTGCCAGCAGTTACGAACTAGCGGGGTACAATGAGCAGTTCTTC	CASSYELAGYNEQFF